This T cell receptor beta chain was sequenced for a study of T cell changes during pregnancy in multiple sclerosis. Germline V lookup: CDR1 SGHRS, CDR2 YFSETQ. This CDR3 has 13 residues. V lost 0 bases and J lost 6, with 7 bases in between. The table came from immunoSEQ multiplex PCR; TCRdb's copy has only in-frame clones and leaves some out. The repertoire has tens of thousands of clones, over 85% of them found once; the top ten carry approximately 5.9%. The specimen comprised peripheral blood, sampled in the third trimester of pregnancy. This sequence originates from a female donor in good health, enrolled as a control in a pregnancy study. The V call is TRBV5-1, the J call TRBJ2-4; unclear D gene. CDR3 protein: CASSLESINIQYF. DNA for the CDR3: TGCGCCAGCAGCTTGGAATCTATAAACATTCAGTACTTC.